This T cell receptor beta chain was identified during a study of blood T cell repertoires in COVID-19. The repertoire was sequenced with immunoSEQ multiplex PCR; TCRdb's copy has only in-frame clones and lacks some. The repertoire holds some 700,000 clones, with around 90% as singletons. Germline values: CDR1 SGHRS, CDR2 YFSETQ. The J segment lost 4 bases and the V segment lost 3 bases, leaving 6 bases of the junction unmatched. There are 16 residues in the CDR3. The chain recombines TRBV5-1 with TRBJ2-7, with 14 nucleotides matching TRBD2. This receptor was obtained from a woman aged 18-35 years with acute or convalescent COVID-19. The sample taken for sequencing was peripheral blood. The DNA for the CDR3 is TGCGCCAGCAGCTGGGGTGGGACTAGCGGGGGTTACGAGCAGTACTTC. It specifies CASSWGGTSGGYEQYF.